Here is one T cell receptor beta chain with its context. This sample includes further DNA sequences coding for the same CDR3. This CDR3 region has 16 residues. The germline gives CDR1 SGHVS, CDR2 FQNEAQ. V lost 5 bases, J lost 0 bases, and 8 bases stayed unmatched. The data originate from a study of control samples from healthy donors and cancer patients. Produced via immunoSEQ multiplex PCR; TCRdb's table is partial and in-frame only. The sample consists of around 200,000 clones, 90% to 95% of them appearing once. This TCR came from a man in his late teens or twenties in good health. Sequenced input: blood. V is TRBV7-8 and J is TRBJ2-7, with 9 bases aligning to TRBD2. The CDR3 coding sequence is TGTGCCAGCAGCCCCAGGGCTAGCGGGATCTCCTACGAGCAGTACTTC. It is translated as CASSPRASGISYEQYF.